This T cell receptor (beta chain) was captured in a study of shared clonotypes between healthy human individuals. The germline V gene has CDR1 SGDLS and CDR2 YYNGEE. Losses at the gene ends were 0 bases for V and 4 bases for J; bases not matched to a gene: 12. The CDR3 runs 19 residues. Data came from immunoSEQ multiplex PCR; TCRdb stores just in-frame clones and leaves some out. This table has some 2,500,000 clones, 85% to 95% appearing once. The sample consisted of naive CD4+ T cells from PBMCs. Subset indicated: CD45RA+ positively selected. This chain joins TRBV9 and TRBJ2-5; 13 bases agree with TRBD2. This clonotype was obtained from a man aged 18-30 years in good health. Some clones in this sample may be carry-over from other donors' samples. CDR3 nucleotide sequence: TGTGCCAGCAGCGTAGCTGGGACTAGCGGGATGGGAGGGGGAGAGACCCAGTACTTC. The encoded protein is CASSVAGTSGMGGGETQYF.